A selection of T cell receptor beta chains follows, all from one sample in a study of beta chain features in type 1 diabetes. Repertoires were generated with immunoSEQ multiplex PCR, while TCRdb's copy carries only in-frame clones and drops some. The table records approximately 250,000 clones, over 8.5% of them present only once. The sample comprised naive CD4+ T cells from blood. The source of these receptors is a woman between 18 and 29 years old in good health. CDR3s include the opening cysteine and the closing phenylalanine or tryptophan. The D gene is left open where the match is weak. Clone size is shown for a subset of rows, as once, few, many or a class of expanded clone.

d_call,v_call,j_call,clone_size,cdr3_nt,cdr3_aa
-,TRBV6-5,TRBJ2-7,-,TGTGCCAGCAGCTCTGGGAGTCATGGGCAGTACTTC,CASSSGSHGQYF
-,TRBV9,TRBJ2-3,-,TGTGCCAGCAGCGTAGCTCTGGGCGCCGGTCACACAGATACGCAGTATTTT,CASSVALGAGHTDTQYF
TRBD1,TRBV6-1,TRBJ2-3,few,TGTGCCAGCAAAAGGACAGGGGCTTCGTGGGATACGCAGTATTTT,CASKRTGASWDTQYF
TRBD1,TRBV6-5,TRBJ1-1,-,TGTGCCAGCGCGGCGACAGGGAGGATTGGCACTGAAGCTTTCTTT,CASAATGRIGTEAFF
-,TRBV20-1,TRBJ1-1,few,TGCAGTGCTCCCCGGGCTTTCTTT,CSAPRAFF
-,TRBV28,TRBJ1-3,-,TGTGCCAGCAGTTTCACAGGAGCGGGTGGAAACACCATATATTTT,CASSFTGAGGNTIYF
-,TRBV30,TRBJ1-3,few,TGTGCCTGGAGTCCCCTCACCCTCGGGGAAGGCACCATATATTTT,CAWSPLTLGEGTIYF
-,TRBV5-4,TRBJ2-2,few,TGTGCCAGCAGCTTGGCCGGTAGCGCTAACACCGGGGAGCTGTTTTTT,CASSLAGSANTGELFF
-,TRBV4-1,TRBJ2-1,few,TGCGCCAGCAGCCACCTCGCCGGAGAAATGGAGCAGTTCTTC,CASSHLAGEMEQFF
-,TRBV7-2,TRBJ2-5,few,TGTGCCAGCAGCTTTAGACGGGGGTCACCGGAGACCCAGTACTTC,CASSFRRGSPETQYF
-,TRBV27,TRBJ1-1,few,TGTGCCAGCAGTTTAGAGGCCAAGATGAACACTGAAGCTTTCTTT,CASSLEAKMNTEAFF
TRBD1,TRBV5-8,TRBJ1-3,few,TGTGCCAGCAGCCAGGACAGGGGATCTGGAAACACCATATATTTT,CASSQDRGSGNTIYF
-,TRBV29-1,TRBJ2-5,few,TGCAGCGTTGAAAGCAACCAAGAGACCCAGTACTTC,CSVESNQETQYF
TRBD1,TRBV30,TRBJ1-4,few,TGTGCCTGGAGTCCGGGACAGGGGGGTGAAAAACTGTTTTTT,CAWSPGQGGEKLFF
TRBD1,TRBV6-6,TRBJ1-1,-,TGTGCCAGCAGTAAGGTACAGGGGCCGAACACTGAAGCTTTCTTT,CASSKVQGPNTEAFF
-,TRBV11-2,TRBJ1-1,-,TGTGCCAGCAGCCTAGGGTGGTCGGGCACTGAAGCTTTCTTT,CASSLGWSGTEAFF
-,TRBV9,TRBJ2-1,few,TGTGCCAGCAGCCCCCGACATGCAAAGGATCATGAGCAGTTCTTC,CASSPRHAKDHEQFF
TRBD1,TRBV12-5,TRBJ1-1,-,TGTGCTAGTGGTTTGGACAGGGGGCGTACTGAAGCTTTCTTT,CASGLDRGRTEAFF
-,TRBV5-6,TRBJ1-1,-,TGTGCCAGCAGCCCTGGTAGAAGAAAGAACACTGAAGCTTTCTTT,CASSPGRRKNTEAFF
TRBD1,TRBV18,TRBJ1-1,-,TGTGCCAGCTCTTCGACAGGGACCACTGAAGCTTTCTTT,CASSSTGTTEAFF
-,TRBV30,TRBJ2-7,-,TGTGCCTGGAGTGCGCCGGGACTCCGGTACGAGCAGTACTTC,CAWSAPGLRYEQYF
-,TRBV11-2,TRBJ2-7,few,TGTGCCAGCAGCACCGGGACACGGGAGCAGTACTTC,CASSTGTREQYF
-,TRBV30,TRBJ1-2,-,TGTGCCTGGACTTCCTCCAGTTTCTATGGCTACACCTTC,CAWTSSSFYGYTF
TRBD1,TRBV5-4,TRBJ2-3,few,TGTGCCAGCAGTCAGACAGGGACAGATACGCAGTATTTT,CASSQTGTDTQYF
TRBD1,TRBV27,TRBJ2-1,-,TGTGCCAGCAGCCCTCAGGGGGCAGGTCACGAGCAGTTCTTC,CASSPQGAGHEQFF
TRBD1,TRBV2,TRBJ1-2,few,TGTGCCAGCAATCCGGACAGGGATAATGGCTACACCTTC,CASNPDRDNGYTF
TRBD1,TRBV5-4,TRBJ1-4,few,TGTGCCAGCAGCCCGACAGGGGTGACTAATGAAAAACTGTTTTTT,CASSPTGVTNEKLFF
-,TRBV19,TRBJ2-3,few,TGTGCCAGTAGTATAGATCGGGGGACTAGCACAGATACGCAGTATTTT,CASSIDRGTSTDTQYF